Reported below is one T cell receptor beta chain. Its antigen is unknown. Base quality data are lacking; no much larger clone is found one base away. This entry comes from a study of PD-L1 blockade in urothelial cancer (dated by TCRdb to the late 2010s). Looking at the study overall: Therapy was started in 2014 for all patients, and atezolizumab 1,200 mg was administered intravenously every 3 weeks. About 85% of the roughly 30 patients were males with bladder-origin urothelial cancer, and about 60% of the roughly 30 reported a prior smoking history. Patients had an ECOG performance status of 0 or 1 and had received between 0 and 3 prior chemotherapy regimens. Blood samples were analyzed 3 weeks after the start of treatment (second dose) and 6 weeks after the start of treatment. Blood samples gave a median of about 130,000 T cells and tens of thousands of unique TCRs, with a median clonality of roughly 0.08. The study, an exploratory multi-omic analysis, examined somatic, immune and clinical correlates of response to PD-L1 blockade with atezolizumab in urothelial cancer. Pretreatment tumor samples, along with matched peripheral blood collected serially before and after atezolizumab treatment, underwent TCR sequencing. Durable clinical benefit was defined as a progression-free survival longer than 6 months, and TCR features were additionally tested against progression-free survival and overall survival. Whole exome sequencing and RNA sequencing of pretreatment tumors were performed alongside TCR sequencing in the same patients. Eight or nine patients reached durable clinical benefit, while some 20 patients did not. Pretreatment blood TCR-seq was available for about 27 patients, at least one posttreatment blood collection was obtained for 24 patients, and tumor TCR-seq was available for 24 patients.

CDR1 and CDR2 (SGHKS, YYEKEE) derive from the germline V gene (reference sequence). V lost 3 bases and J lost 6 bases; the stretch between them is 12 bases long. The CDR3 runs 13 amino acids, cysteine and phenylalanine included. Kept here is only the CDR3 DNA, which spans 39 bases and is read in frame from base 1. Synthetic TCR analog templates were spiked into each PCR to estimate absolute template abundance from read counts. The immunoSEQ assay used bias-controlled V and J gene primers to amplify TCRbeta CDR3 regions from genomic DNA. Sequencing of rearranged TCRbeta segments was done at approximately 20X coverage. Per the source publication's procedure: Clustering was used to correct sequencing errors, and CDR3s were annotated against IMGT so that V, D and J genes could be assigned. Out-of-frame and stop-codon sequences were excluded, and only productive TCRbeta rearrangements were used in downstream analyses. Clonality was computed as one minus Shannon entropy normalized by the log of the number of unique productive sequences. Fisher's exact test with Benjamini-Hochberg correction, using a cutoff of adjusted p below 0.01, was how clones that differed between time points or between blood and tumor were identified. The table was pulled from immuneACCESS by TCRdb, which kept in-frame rearrangements only. Such tables lose some clones; where checked, under half of the loss comes from unresolved V genes, and the rest has no known cause. V and J calls and clone size are copied from that table; D and trimming were computed from the DNA. The sample table shows under 70,000 clones, and 75% to 90% are seen once. Over 1.5% of the sample rests with the top ten.

In light of the paper, this sample's time point label describes: pretreatment peripheral blood. A cohort of 25 to 30 patients with locally advanced or metastatic urothelial carcinoma, treated at Memorial Sloan Kettering on a trial protocol, was included. Peripheral blood mononuclear cells were collected pretreatment and during treatment, with between 1 and 8 total time points obtained per patient. The Qiagen DNeasy Blood extraction kit was used to purify genomic DNA from total PBMCs and from tumor samples. PBMCs were collected pretreatment and during treatment and were isolated and stored as previously described. Overall results and qualifications from the work: Patients with durable benefit showed greater expansion of tumor-associated TCR clones in peripheral blood 3 weeks after starting treatment (n of about 22, p = 0.022). Small sample size (n of about 30) and many exploratory analyses mean the results are intended to be hypothesis-generating. A pretreatment peripheral blood TCR clonality below the median was linked to improved progression-free and overall survival.

The chain joins TRBV5-5 to TRBJ1-1, with a weak D call of TRBD1 (5 bases match). The material was PBMCs, obtained around atezolizumab (anti-PD-L1) treatment. The receptor was isolated from an older man with urothelial cancer. The nucleotide sequence reads TGTGCCAGCAGCTCAGCCAGGGTATCTGAAGCTTTCTTT. Its product reads: CASSSARVSEAFF.